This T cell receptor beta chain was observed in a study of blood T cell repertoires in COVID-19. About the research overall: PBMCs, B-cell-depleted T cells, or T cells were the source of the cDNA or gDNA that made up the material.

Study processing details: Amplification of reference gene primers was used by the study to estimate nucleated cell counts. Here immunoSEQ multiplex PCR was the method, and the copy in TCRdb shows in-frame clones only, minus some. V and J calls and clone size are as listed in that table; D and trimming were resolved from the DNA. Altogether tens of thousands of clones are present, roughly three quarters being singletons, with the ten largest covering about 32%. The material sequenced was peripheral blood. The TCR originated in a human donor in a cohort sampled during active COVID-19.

In DNA, the CDR3 is TGTGCCACCAGCAGAGATCGAGGGACTGAAGCTTTCTTT. Its translation: CATSRDRGTEAFF. V gene TRBV15 combines with J gene TRBJ1-1; no clear D gene. The V gene lost 0 bases and the J gene lost 5 bases, with 7 bases spanning the gap. The germline V gene has CDR1 LNHNV and CDR2 YYDKDF (reference sequence). The CDR3 contains 13 residues.